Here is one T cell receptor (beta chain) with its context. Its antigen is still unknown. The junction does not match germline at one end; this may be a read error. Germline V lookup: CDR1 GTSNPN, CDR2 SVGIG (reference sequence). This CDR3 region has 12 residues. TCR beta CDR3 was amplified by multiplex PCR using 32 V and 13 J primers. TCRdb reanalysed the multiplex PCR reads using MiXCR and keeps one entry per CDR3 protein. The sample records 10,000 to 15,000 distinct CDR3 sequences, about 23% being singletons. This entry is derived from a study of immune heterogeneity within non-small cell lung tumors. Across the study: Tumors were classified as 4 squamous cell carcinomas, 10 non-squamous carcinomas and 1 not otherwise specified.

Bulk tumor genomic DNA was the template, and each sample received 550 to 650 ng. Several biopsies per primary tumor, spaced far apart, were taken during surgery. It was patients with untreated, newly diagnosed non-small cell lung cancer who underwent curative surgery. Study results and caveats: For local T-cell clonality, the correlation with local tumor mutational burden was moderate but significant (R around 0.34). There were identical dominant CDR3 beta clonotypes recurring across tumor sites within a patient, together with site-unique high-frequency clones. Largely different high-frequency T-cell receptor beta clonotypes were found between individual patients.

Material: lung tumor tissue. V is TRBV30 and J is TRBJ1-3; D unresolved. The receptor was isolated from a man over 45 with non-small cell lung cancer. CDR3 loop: CACPFSGKTIYF. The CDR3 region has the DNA TGTGCATGTCCTTTCTCTGGAAAAACCATTTATTTT.